These 29 T cell receptor beta chains originate from one sample sequenced in a study of blood T cell repertoires in COVID-19. Clones were sequenced by immunoSEQ multiplex PCR, and TCRdb holds only the in-frame ones, with some missing. The repertoire includes 430,000 or so clones, roughly 88% of them detected once, and roughly 1.9% sits in the top ten. Sample: PBMCs or T cells enriched from blood (not recorded which). These receptors originate from a woman in her 40s who had recovered from COVID-19.

This clone showed up just once. This sequence joins TRBV5-4 and TRBJ2-2; 7 bases match TRBD2. From germline, CDR1 is SGHNT and CDR2 YYREEE (reference sequence). This CDR3 is 15 amino acids long. The V segment lost 2 bases and the J segment 4 bases; nucleotides outside the gene matches: 5. CDR3 DNA sequence: TGTGCCAGCAGCTTTTTGGGGGAGGGCACCGGGGAGCTGTTTTTT. Its translation: CASSFLGEGTGELFF.

The chain combines TRBV19 with TRBJ1-1; D gene unclear. The V end lost 3 bases, the J end lost 4 bases, and 9 bases lay between the germline ends. Germline V gives CDR1 LNHDA, CDR2 SQIVND (reference sequence). This CDR3 has 13 amino acids. The CDR3 spells CASSMRGVTEAFF. The CDR3 bases are TGTGCCAGTAGTATGCGGGGTGTCACTGAAGCTTTCTTT.

The chain combines TRBV19 with TRBJ1-2; no firm D call. The CDR3 covers 13 residues. V was shortened by 3 bases and J by 8 bases, with 13 bases between the two germline ends. From germline, CDR1 is LNHDA and CDR2 SQIVND (reference sequence). This CDR3 reads CASSMGWILGYTF. DNA for the CDR3: TGTGCCAGTAGTATGGGCTGGATTTTAGGCTACACCTTC. Variable domain in full (rest from reference TRBV19 and TRBJ1-2): DGGITQSPKYLFRKEGQNVTLSCEQNLNHDAMYWYRQDPGQGLRLIYYSQIVNDFQKGDIAEGYSVSREKKESFPLTVTSAQKNPTAFYLCASSMGWILGYTFGSGTRLTVV.

The CDR3 spells CASSGRQGAGDTQYF. CDR3 DNA: TGTGCCAGCAGCGGACGACAGGGGGCGGGGGATACGCAGTATTTT. The chain carries TRBV7-6 and TRBJ2-3; 10 bases are shared with TRBD1. Germline trimming cut 5 bases from V and 6 bases from J; bases unmatched to any gene: 8. Germline CDR1 and CDR2: SGHVS and FNYEAQ. This CDR3 region has 15 residues.

The V call is TRBV5-8, the J call TRBJ1-1, with no clear D. V gave up 5 bases and J gave up 1 base, with 9 bases separating them. The CDR3 has 13 residues. Germline loops: CDR1 SGHTS, CDR2 YDEGEE. The CDR3 here is CASRPTENTEAFF. The CDR3 region has the DNA TGTGCCAGCAGACCCACAGAGAACACTGAAGCTTTCTTT.

This clone was recorded once. This chain connects TRBV7-9 to TRBJ2-7, with 7 bases aligning to TRBD1. V gave up 5 bases and J gave up 0 bases; unmatched junction bases: 10. Germline V CDR1 and CDR2: SEHNR, FQNEAQ (reference sequence). This CDR3 is built from 16 residues. The CDR3 region is CASSPRTTGPSYEQYF. The CDR3 DNA reads as TGTGCCAGCAGCCCCCGGACGACAGGGCCCTCCTACGAGCAGTACTTC.

With respect to this clone: The same CDR3 arises from other DNA sequences in this sample as well. The chain joins TRBV6-5 to TRBJ2-3; 13 nucleotides match TRBD2. This CDR3 spans 15 amino acids. Trimming took 5 bases from V and 4 from J; bases not matched to a gene: 3. Germline V gives CDR1 MNHEY, CDR2 SVGAGI. CDR3 nucleotide sequence: TGTGCCAGCAGTAGGACTAGCGGGAGTTCAGATACGCAGTATTTT. Its translation is CASSRTSGSSDTQYF.

V is TRBV10-1 and J is TRBJ2-2, with 10 bases lining up with TRBD1. The CDR3 covers 15 residues. V shed 3 bases, J shed 5 bases, and the junction held 3 bases outside the gene matches. In germline, CDR1 is WNHNN, CDR2 SYGVQD (reference sequence). CDR3 coding DNA: TGCGCCAGCAGTGATTTGGGACAGGGGACCGGGGAGCTGTTTTTT. Its protein product is CASSDLGQGTGELFF.

As concerns this clone: A junction boundary mismatches the germline segment, possibly from a read error. J is TRBJ2-7 and V is TRBV11-2; the match to TRBD1 covers 10 bases. The germline V gene has CDR1 SGHAT and CDR2 FQNNGV. The CDR3 loop spans 12 amino acids. CDR3 sequence reads: CASSLDRDRGTF. CDR3 in DNA: TGTGCCAGCAGCTTAGACCGGGACAGGGGAACATTC.

The chain joins TRBV15 to TRBJ2-5, with D hard to call. The CDR3 runs 15 residues. Germline V gene lookup returns CDR1 LNHNV and CDR2 YYDKDF (reference sequence). Trimming pared 1 base from V and 4 bases from J, leaving 13 bases between. CDR3 loop: CATSRVRLLGETQYF. CDR3 nucleotides: TGTGCCACCAGCAGAGTAAGACTCCTCGGAGAGACCCAGTACTTC.

V gene TRBV14 combines with J gene TRBJ2-7, with 7 bases aligning to TRBD2. The CDR3 extends over 17 amino acids. The J segment lost 3 bases and the V segment lost 1 base, leaving 12 bases of the junction unmatched. In germline, CDR1 is SGHDN, CDR2 FVKESK. CDR3 coding DNA: TGTGCCAGCAGCCAAGTCTCTAACGGGAGGTTCGGCTACGAGCAGTACTTC. Amino acid sequence: CASSQVSNGRFGYEQYF.

The rearrangement links TRBV15 to TRBJ2-1, with D perhaps TRBD1 (5 bases). With 7 bases removed from V and 0 bases from J, the gap between germline ends came to 10 bases. The CDR3 extends over 14 amino acids. The V gene's germline CDR1 is LNHNV and CDR2 YYDKDF (reference sequence). The CDR3, as DNA: TGTGCCACCACCGACAGTAGCTCCTACAATGAGCAGTTCTTC. Translation gives CATTDSSSYNEQFF.

The chain has TRBV15 and TRBJ2-3; 10 bases match TRBD2. This CDR3 spans 15 amino acids. V was pared by 3 bases and J by 4 bases, with 4 bases of the junction left unmatched. Germline CDR1 reads LNHNV; CDR2 reads YYDKDF (reference sequence). The CDR3 loop reads CATSRSGRGADTQYF. Here the CDR3 DNA reads TGTGCCACCAGCAGGAGCGGGAGGGGAGCAGATACGCAGTATTTT.

This clone was observed once. This chain uses TRBV5-1 with TRBJ2-5; 7 positions match TRBD1. Trimming at V came to 1 base and at J to 2 bases, leaving 5 bases not matched to a gene. This CDR3 spans 15 amino acids. In germline, CDR1 is SGHRS, CDR2 YFSETQ. Here the CDR3 reads CASSLYDRDQETQYF. CDR3 DNA sequence: TGCGCCAGCAGCTTGTACGACAGGGATCAAGAGACCCAGTACTTC. Together with reference TRBV5-1 and TRBJ2-5, the CDR3 gives the full variable domain: KAGVTQTPRYLIKTRGQQVTLSCSPISGHRSVSWYQQTPGQGLQFLFEYFSETQRNKGNFPGRFSGRQFSNSRSEMNVSTLELGDSALYLCASSLYDRDQETQYFGPGTRLLVL.

The chain carries TRBV24-1 and TRBJ1-4; the D gene is possibly TRBD1 (6 bases). The germline CDR1 and CDR2 sequences are KGHDR and SFDVKD. Deletions cut 4 bases from V and 7 bases from J, with 18 bases between. The CDR3 contains 16 residues. The CDR3: CATSDIKTGSIEKLFF. In DNA form, the CDR3 reads TGTGCCACCAGTGACATTAAGACAGGCTCTATTGAAAAACTGTTTTTT.

V usage is TRBV10-2 and J usage is TRBJ2-7; 7 bases align to TRBD1. This CDR3 is 14 amino acids long. V was pared by 7 bases and J by 0 bases, with 6 bases of the junction left unmatched. The germline V gene encodes CDR1 WSHSY and CDR2 SAAADI. In DNA, the CDR3 is TGCGCCAGCAAAAACCGGGACAGCTCCTACGAGCAGTACTTC. The encoded protein is CASKNRDSSYEQYF.

The chain recombines TRBV13 with TRBJ2-1; 16 positions agree with TRBD2. The length of the CDR3 is 20 residues. From germline, CDR1 is PRHDT and CDR2 FYEKMQ (reference sequence). With 0 bases clipped from V and 5 bases from J, the junction kept 10 bases outside the gene matches. CDR3 amino acids: CASSLGLGLAGGPEDNEQFF. In nucleotides, the CDR3 is TGTGCCAGCAGCTTAGGACTGGGACTAGCGGGAGGGCCGGAAGACAATGAGCAGTTCTTC.

Note on this clone: Other DNA variants within this sample encode the same CDR3. The chain uses TRBV5-1 and TRBJ2-7; TRBD1 matches 9 bases. The CDR3 contains 14 residues. Trimming cost V 3 bases and J 3 bases; bases outside gene matches: 4. Germline values: CDR1 SGHRS, CDR2 YFSETQ. CDR3 DNA: TGCGCCAGCAGCTCGGGACAGGGACACTACGAGCAGTACTTC. This gives the protein CASSSGQGHYEQYF.

J is TRBJ2-7 and V is TRBV4-3; TRBD2 matches 8 bases. This CDR3 region has 17 residues. The junction had 10 bases not matched to a gene; V was cut back by 0 bases and J by 3 bases. Germline V gene sequence: CDR1 LGHNA, CDR2 YSLEER. CDR3: CASSQDGSDSGSYEQYF. In DNA form, the CDR3 reads TGCGCCAGCAGCCAAGATGGTTCGGACAGCGGGAGCTACGAGCAGTACTTC.

This chain joins TRBV4-3 and TRBJ2-6; 10 bases line up with TRBD2. The V and J ends lost 0 bases and 0 bases, in that order; junction bases with no gene match: 11. This CDR3 comprises 21 residues. Per the germline V gene, CDR1 is LGHNA and CDR2 is YSLEER. The CDR3 nucleotides read TGCGCCAGCAGCCAAGATGGGATCGGACTAGCGGAGAACTCTGGGGCCAACGTCCTGACTTTC. Encoded protein: CASSQDGIGLAENSGANVLTF.

The chain has TRBV19 and TRBJ1-3; D gene uncertain. Per germline, CDR1 LNHDA and CDR2 SQIVND (reference sequence). The ends were cut back, 5 bases at V and 0 bases at J, with 5 bases in the middle. The CDR3 runs 13 residues. The DNA for the CDR3 is TGTGCCAGTAGTGCCAGCTCTGGAAACACCATATATTTT. As protein: CASSASSGNTIYF.

This sequence joins TRBV28 and TRBJ1-1, with D perhaps TRBD1 (6 bases). Per germline, CDR1 MDHEN and CDR2 SYDVKM. V lost 6 bases to trimming and J lost 8 bases, with 19 bases between them. The CDR3 runs to 14 residues. CDR3 DNA sequence: TGTGCCAGCAGGACCGGGACAACCCCCGCCGAAGCTTTCTTT. Translated: CASRTGTTPAEAFF. Full variable domain (rest looked up from reference TRBV28 and TRBJ1-1): DVKVTQSSRYLVKRTGEKVFLECVQDMDHENMFWYRQDPGLGLRLIYFSYDVKMKEKGDIPEGYSVSREKKERFSLILESASTNQTSMYLCASRTGTTPAEAFFGQGTRLTVV.

This chain uses TRBV7-8 with TRBJ1-2; the match to TRBD1 covers 7 bases. CDR1 SGHVS and CDR2 FQNEAQ come from the germline V gene. This CDR3 has 14 residues. The junction had 6 bases not matched to a gene; V was cut back by 5 bases and J by 3 bases. CDR3 coding DNA: TGTGCCAGCAGCCGAGGGACAGATTACTATGGCTACACCTTC. Residues: CASSRGTDYYGYTF.

This clone was counted a few times. This chain connects TRBV6-5 to TRBJ1-5, with D unclear. The CDR3 runs 13 residues. From germline, CDR1 is MNHEY and CDR2 SVGAGI. The V gene lost 5 bases and the J gene lost 7 bases, with 12 bases spanning the gap. The CDR3 DNA reads TGTGCCAGCAGTCCCGGACGCGGGCAGCCCCAGCATTTT. Its protein is CASSPGRGQPQHF.

The chain employs TRBV11-2 and TRBJ1-6; 8 positions match TRBD1. The germline gives CDR1 SGHAT, CDR2 FQNNGV. The CDR3 has 14 residues. V lost 5 bases and J lost 7; bases outside the gene matches: 4. The CDR3, as DNA: TGTGCCAGCAGCCTACGGACAGGGAATTCACCCCTCCACTTT. This gives the protein CASSLRTGNSPLHF.

This chain joins TRBV18 and TRBJ2-5, with 10 bases identical to TRBD2. The germline V gene encodes CDR1 KGHSH and CDR2 LQKENI. V lost 3 bases, J lost 4 bases, and 8 bases stayed unmatched. The CDR3 sequence is 16 residues long. CDR3: CASSPPGLAGVETQYF. The CDR3 bases are TGTGCCAGCTCACCCCCAGGGCTAGCGGGAGTAGAGACCCAGTACTTC.

The chain joins TRBV3-1 (or the pseudogene TRBV3-2) to TRBJ1-6, with a tentative D call TRBD1 (6 bases). The V and J ends lost 3 bases and 7 bases respectively, with 19 bases between them. Germline lookup yields CDR1 LGHDT and CDR2 YNNKEL (reference sequence). The CDR3 contains 17 residues. The CDR3 DNA reads as TGTGCCAGCAGCCATAACGCCCAGGGGTTTAGGAATTCACCCCTCCACTTT. Its translation: CASSHNAQGFRNSPLHF.

The V call is TRBV2, the J call TRBJ1-6; tentative D call: TRBD1 (5 bases). The CDR3 loop spans 16 amino acids. V was clipped by 5 bases and J by 5 bases, with 16 bases between them. Germline CDR1 and CDR2: SNHLY and FYNNEI. Here the CDR3 DNA reads TGTGCCAGCAGTCCGGACACCTTATTAAATAATTCACCCCTCCACTTT. This encodes CASSPDTLLNNSPLHF.

The genes are TRBV5-1 and TRBJ1-2, with D perhaps TRBD1 (6 bases). The CDR3 contains 14 residues. From germline, CDR1 is SGHRS and CDR2 YFSETQ. V was trimmed by 4 bases and J by 0 bases, leaving 10 bases between them. The CDR3 DNA reads as TGCGCCAGCAGCCCGGGACATACTAACTATGGCTACACCTTC. This translates into CASSPGHTNYGYTF.